These 10 T cell receptor beta chains share one sample of origin, sequenced in a study of sequential checkpoint blockade in melanoma. The sample's treatment: randomized to nivolumab then ipilimumab (arm A) or the reverse (arm B). Sequencing was performed with immunoSEQ multiplex PCR; in TCRdb, only in-frame clones are kept and a portion is missing. The sample contains 4,000 to 5,000 clones, roughly 21% of which appear only once. The sample in question was tumor tissue (inferred from file names), obtained from a patient given nivolumab and ipilimumab in sequence. These receptors all come from a human donor with melanoma.

This clone came up a few times. This sequence joins TRBV6-7 and TRBJ2-2; D remains unclear. TRBV6-7 is flagged as an ORF with uncertain function. V dropped 8 bases and J dropped 7 bases, with 8 bases sitting between them. The CDR3 extends over 11 amino acids. The CDR3 spells CASFISGELFF. CDR3 coding DNA: TGTGCCAGCTTCATCAGCGGGGAGCTGTTTTTT.

J is TRBJ1-2 and V is TRBV18, with D perhaps TRBD1 (5 bases). The V gene lost 3 bases and the J gene lost 4 bases, with 12 bases spanning the gap. CDR3 size: 14 residues. Per the germline V gene, CDR1 is KGHSH and CDR2 is LQKENI. DNA for the CDR3: TGTGCCAGCTCACCCAACTCGGACACCTATGGCTACACCTTC. It is translated as CASSPNSDTYGYTF. Drawing the rest from reference TRBV18 and TRBJ1-2, the complete variable domain is NAGVMQNPRHLVRRRGQEARLRCSPMKGHSHVYWYRQLPEEGLKFMVYLQKENIIDESGMPKERFSAEFPKEGPSILRIQQVVRGDSAAYFCASSPNSDTYGYTFGSGTRLTVV.

The chain couples TRBV28 to TRBJ2-7; D uncertain. The CDR3 totals 14 residues. Trimming stripped 4 bases from V and 5 bases from J, with 15 bases between. The germline V gene encodes CDR1 MDHEN and CDR2 SYDVKM. Here the CDR3 reads CASSYLWSPHEQYF. The DNA for the CDR3 is TGTGCCAGCAGTTACCTCTGGAGCCCCCACGAGCAGTACTTC.

This chain connects TRBV19 to TRBJ1-2; TRBD1 aligns across 9 bases. V dropped 5 bases and J dropped 8; count of bases not matched to a gene: 6. This CDR3 has 13 residues. Germline V gene lookup returns CDR1 LNHDA and CDR2 SQIVND (reference sequence). This CDR3 is CASSSDRGRGYTF. CDR3 in DNA: TGTGCCAGTAGTTCGGACAGGGGAAGGGGCTACACCTTC.

This clone was seen more than once but under ten times. V is TRBV28 and J is TRBJ1-4; no clear D gene. Trimming shortened V by 3 bases and J by 3 bases, and 11 bases separated the two germline ends. The CDR3 consists of 15 residues. Germline V gene sequence: CDR1 MDHEN, CDR2 SYDVKM. The DNA of the CDR3 is TGTGCCAGCAGTTTGTCAGGAGCCTCTAATGAAAAACTGTTTTTT. This translates into CASSLSGASNEKLFF.

In its sample, this clone was seen a few times. Here the CDR3 DNA reads TGCGCCAGCAGCGAAGCAGGAGCTAACCGCTACGAGCAGTACTTC. Encoded protein: CASSEAGANRYEQYF. This chain joins TRBV5-1 and TRBJ2-7; D gene uncertain. This CDR3 is 15 amino acids long. V was cut by 4 bases and J by 3 bases, with 17 bases left in between. Germline V gene sequence: CDR1 SGHRS, CDR2 YFSETQ.

The chain is built from TRBV19 and TRBJ1-2; TRBD1 matches at 7 bases. Germline lookup yields CDR1 LNHDA and CDR2 SQIVND (reference sequence). With V trimmed by 5 bases and J by 1 base, 10 bases remained unmatched. The CDR3 is made up of 16 amino acids. The CDR3 region has the DNA TGTGCCAGTAGTCCCCTCAGGGACAGTCTTAACTATGGCTACACCTTC. Its translation: CASSPLRDSLNYGYTF.

Relative to its sample, this clone is medium-sized. The chain links TRBV6-8 to TRBJ2-7; 8 positions match TRBD2. CDR3 size: 13 residues. Looked up from germline, CDR1 is MNHGY and CDR2 is SAAAGT. Trimming took 6 bases from V and 4 from J; bases not matched to a gene: 5. For the CDR3, the DNA is TGTGCCAGCAGGCGCGGGAGGTTGTACGAGCAGTACTTC. Its protein is CASRRGRLYEQYF.

The chain recombines TRBV12-5 with TRBJ2-1; D is ambiguous. CDR1 and CDR2 (germline): LGHNT, FRNRAP. CDR3 size: 15 residues. V was shortened by 2 bases and J by 8 bases, with 16 bases between the two germline ends. In nucleotides, the CDR3 is TGTGCTAGTGGTTTGTCGACTGAGTTCGGGTATGAGCAGTTCTTC. It encodes CASGLSTEFGYEQFF.

This clone is medium-sized by share. The chain is built from TRBV28 and TRBJ2-6; unclear D gene. The germline V gene encodes CDR1 MDHEN and CDR2 SYDVKM. V lost 5 bases and J lost 5, with 7 bases in between. The CDR3 is made up of 13 amino acids. The CDR3 region has the DNA TGTGCCAGCAGTGCCATGAGGGCCAACGTCCTGACTTTC. This translates into CASSAMRANVLTF.